These 20 T cell receptor beta chains share one sample of origin, sequenced in a study of blood T cell repertoires in COVID-19. Using immunoSEQ multiplex PCR, the repertoire was profiled, and TCRdb retains in-frame clones only, with some absent. This table holds roughly 46,000 clones, roughly 88% found once. Sequenced material: peripheral blood. All receptors come from a human donor in a cohort sampled during active COVID-19. The donor label of this sample is uncertain.

The CDR3 is CASSQDGTGYSPLHF. Here the CDR3 DNA reads TGTGCCAGCAGCCAAGATGGGACAGGGTATTCACCCCTCCACTTT. The chain links TRBV4-2 to TRBJ1-6, with 9 bases fitting TRBD1. After removal of 0 bases from V and 8 bases from J, the junction contained 2 bases not matched to a gene. The CDR3 consists of 15 residues. Germline CDR1 and CDR2: LGHNA and YNFKEQ.

The V call is TRBV5-5, the J call TRBJ1-2; 7 nucleotides align to TRBD1. V shed 4 bases, J shed 8 bases, and the junction held 11 bases outside the gene matches. CDR1 SGHKS and CDR2 YYEKEE come from the germline V gene (reference sequence). This CDR3 contains 14 residues. As DNA, the CDR3 is TGTGCCAGCAGCGTTATACAGGGGACTGGAGGCTACACCTTC. This sequence encodes CASSVIQGTGGYTF.

This chain's CDR3 is CASSYRAGTSSDTQYF. The CDR3 region has the DNA TGTGCCAGCAGTTACCGAGCCGGGACTAGCTCAGATACGCAGTATTTT. This chain uses TRBV6-2 or TRBV6-3 with TRBJ2-3; 9 bases are a match to TRBD2. The ends lost 2 bases at V and 4 bases at J; junction bases unmatched: 7. Germline lookup yields CDR1 MNHEY and CDR2 SVGEGT. This CDR3 region has 16 residues.

V gene TRBV5-5 combines with J gene TRBJ1-2; TRBD1 aligns across 8 bases. CDR1 and CDR2 from the germline V gene are SGHKS and YYEKEE (reference sequence). The junction had 1 base not matched to a gene; V was cut back by 3 bases and J by 0 bases. CDR3 length equals 14 residues. The CDR3 bases are TGTGCCAGCAGCTGGGACAGGTCTAACTATGGCTACACCTTC. Encoded protein: CASSWDRSNYGYTF.

By proportion, this clone is medium-sized. The chain carries TRBV13 and TRBJ2-7, with TRBD2 matching over 13 bases. Germline values: CDR1 PRHDT, CDR2 FYEKMQ (reference sequence). The junction had 11 bases not matched to a gene; V was cut back by 6 bases and J by 6 bases. The CDR3 is made up of 16 amino acids. The DNA of the CDR3 is TGTGCCAGCAGATGGACTAGCGGGGGTCTGAGGGGCGAGCAGTACTTC. As protein: CASRWTSGGLRGEQYF.

V is TRBV3-1 (or the pseudogene TRBV3-2) and J is TRBJ1-2; no reliable D call. Germline V lookup: CDR1 LGHDT, CDR2 YNNKEL (reference sequence). The ends were cut back, 1 base at V and 0 bases at J, with 12 bases in the middle. The CDR3 sequence is 16 residues long. DNA for the CDR3: TGTGCCAGCAGCCAAGCTGGGCAGACCACTAACTATGGCTACACCTTC. Translation gives CASSQAGQTTNYGYTF.

V and J are TRBV7-2 and TRBJ1-1, with no clear D. The CDR3 is made up of 13 amino acids. Germline V gives CDR1 SGHTA, CDR2 FQGNSA. V was clipped by 4 bases and J by 0 bases, with 6 bases between them. CDR3 DNA: TGTGCCAGCAGCTCGAGCATGAACACTGAAGCTTTCTTT. Its translation: CASSSSMNTEAFF.

The V gene is TRBV19, the J gene TRBJ2-1; 8 nucleotides line up with TRBD2. This CDR3 is 13 amino acids long. CDR1 and CDR2 (germline): LNHDA, SQIVND (reference sequence). Unmatched junction bases numbered 4, after V lost 5 bases and J lost 7 bases. The DNA for the CDR3 is TGTGCCAGTAGTGCGGGACTAGGGAATGAGCAGTTCTTC. Amino acid sequence: CASSAGLGNEQFF.

This clone was seen once. The genes are TRBV11-1 and TRBJ2-7; TRBD1 matches 10 bases. Germline lookup yields CDR1 SGHAT and CDR2 FQDESV (reference sequence). CDR3 size: 15 residues. J lost 6 bases, V lost 5 bases, and 10 bases had no gene match. CDR3 amino acids: CASSRSGQGRPEQYF. In DNA, the CDR3 is TGTGCCAGCAGCCGTTCGGGACAGGGGCGCCCCGAGCAGTACTTC.

The rearrangement links TRBV11-2 to TRBJ2-7; 9 positions agree with TRBD2. Trimming at V came to 4 bases and at J to 2 bases, leaving 6 bases not matched to a gene. CDR3 length: 15 amino acids. In germline, CDR1 is SGHAT, CDR2 FQNNGV. The CDR3 DNA reads TGTGCCAGCAGCTCCCTAGCGGGGCGGCCCTACGAGCAGTACTTC. It is translated as CASSSLAGRPYEQYF.

The V gene is TRBV10-3, the J gene TRBJ2-7, with TRBD1 identical over 11 bases. Trimming cost V 5 bases and J 6 bases; bases outside gene matches: 6. The CDR3 runs 14 residues. Germline lookup yields CDR1 ENHRY and CDR2 SYGVKD. DNA for the CDR3: TGTGCCATCAGTACCGGGACAGGGGGTGGCGAGCAGTACTTC. This encodes CAISTGTGGGEQYF.

This chain uses TRBV6-6 with TRBJ2-3; possible D gene TRBD1, 6 bases. Trimming stripped 0 bases from V and 4 bases from J, with 14 bases between. Germline V gene lookup returns CDR1 MNHNY and CDR2 SVGAGI (reference sequence). CDR3 length equals 16 residues. The CDR3 region has the DNA TGTGCCAGCAGTTACTCGATTACAGGGTGGCCAGATACGCAGTATTTT. Amino acids: CASSYSITGWPDTQYF.

This clone was seen a single time. This chain uses TRBV7-9 with TRBJ1-6, with 7 bases fitting TRBD1. V was clipped by 4 bases and J by 7 bases; unmatched bases: 16. There are 18 residues in the CDR3. From germline, CDR1 is SEHNR and CDR2 FQNEAQ (reference sequence). The CDR3 DNA sequence: TGTGCCAGCAGCTCATCGGGGGCCAGACAGGGAACAAATTCACCCCTCCACTTT. It is translated as CASSSSGARQGTNSPLHF.

A single count supports this clone. The V gene is TRBV5-1, the J gene TRBJ2-1; 10 bases match TRBD2. J gave up 14 bases and V 7 bases, and 12 bases lay outside the gene matches. The CDR3 covers 13 residues. Germline CDR1 and CDR2: SGHRS and YFSETQ. The CDR3 region is CASSPGSGGPEFF. Here the CDR3 DNA reads TGCGCCAGCTCCCCTGGTAGCGGGGGGCCAGAGTTCTTC.

The chain has TRBV3-1 (or the pseudogene TRBV3-2) and TRBJ1-2, with TRBD1 as a possible D gene (6 bases). V dropped 1 base and J dropped 4 bases, with 7 bases sitting between them. The CDR3 consists of 13 residues. Germline V gene data show CDR1 as LGHDT and CDR2 as YNNKEL (reference sequence). CDR3 protein: CASSQGTAYGYTF. The CDR3, as DNA: TGTGCCAGCAGCCAAGGGACAGCCTATGGCTACACCTTC.

The genes are TRBV18 and TRBJ2-5, with D possibly TRBD1 on 5 matching bases. The V and J ends lost 1 base and 2 bases respectively, with 14 bases between them. In germline, CDR1 is KGHSH, CDR2 LQKENI. There are 16 residues in the CDR3. CDR3 protein: CASSPRPDRTQETQYF. The CDR3, as DNA: TGTGCCAGCTCACCACGGCCAGACAGAACTCAAGAGACCCAGTACTTC.

This clone showed up just once. The V and J genes are TRBV7-9 and TRBJ1-2; the D gene is possibly TRBD1 (6 bases). The V end lost 1 base, the J end lost 3 bases, and 12 bases lay between the germline ends. Germline-derived CDR1 and CDR2 are SEHNR and FQNEAQ (reference sequence). The CDR3 runs 15 residues. Here the CDR3 DNA reads TGTGCCAGCAGCTTAGTGGTCAGGGGTGACTATGGCTACACCTTC. As protein: CASSLVVRGDYGYTF. Using reference TRBV7-9 and TRBJ1-2 for the parts outside the CDR3, the full variable domain is DTGVSQNPRHKITKRGQNVTFRCDPISEHNRLYWYRQTLGQGPEFLTYFQNEAQLEKSRLLSDRFSAERPKGSFSTLEIQRTEQGDSAMYLCASSLVVRGDYGYTFGSGTRLTVV.

This chain links TRBV6-5 with TRBJ1-1; D perhaps matches TRBD1 (5 bases). The CDR3 consists of 14 residues. Germline V CDR1 and CDR2: MNHEY, SVGAGI. V shed 3 bases and J shed 0 bases, with 8 bases lying between them. The CDR3 DNA is TGTGCCAGCAGTTATGGGGCTCTGAACACTGAAGCTTTCTTT. Protein: CASSYGALNTEAFF.

The genes are TRBV11-3 and TRBJ2-1, with unresolved D. In germline, CDR1 is SGHNT, CDR2 YENEEA. V lost 5 bases and J lost 6, with 11 bases in between. This CDR3 region has 13 residues. The DNA of the CDR3 is TGTGCCAGCAGCCTCCCCTCGGTCAATGAGCAGTTCTTC. Its protein is CASSLPSVNEQFF.

The chain is built from TRBV6-5 and TRBJ2-5; 7 nucleotides match TRBD2. Germline assignment: CDR1 MNHEY and CDR2 SVGAGI. Trimming removed 10 bases from V and 5 bases from J; junction bases left unmatched: 10. This CDR3 has 13 amino acids. The CDR3 DNA reads as TGTGCCATCGCCGGGATCGGGAGGGAGACCCAGTACTTC. Its protein product is CAIAGIGRETQYF.